This record covers a single T cell receptor (beta chain). This sample was taken from a study of blood T cell repertoires in COVID-19. V trimming: 6 bases; J trimming: 2 bases; junction bases outside the gene matches: 1. This CDR3 spans 13 amino acids. Profiling relied on immunoSEQ multiplex PCR, and the TCRdb table lists in-frame clones only, not all of them. The top ten hold around 1% of the sample, which has roughly 45,000 clones, over 90% seen once. The sequenced sample consisted of peripheral blood. This receptor was obtained from a man in his sixties with COVID-19, enrolled during active disease. This sequence joins TRBV12-3 or TRBV12-4 and TRBJ1-5; 7 nucleotides match TRBD1. For the CDR3, the DNA is TGTGCCAGCAGCCAGGGGGGCAATCAGCCCCAGCATTTT. This codes for CASSQGGNQPQHF.